The 24 T cell receptor beta chains below come from one sample, sequenced in a study of graft-versus-host responses after intestinal transplantation. Sequencing used immunoSEQ multiplex PCR; TCRdb keeps in-frame clones, though not all of them. Seen here are roughly 29,000 clones, nearly 90% observed once, and the top ten hold approximately 10%. The specimen was PBMCs, collected about 420 days after intestinal transplantation. Source of these receptors: a human patient who received an intestinal transplant, so some T cells may come from the graft donor.

This chain joins TRBV11-2 and TRBJ1-4, with no clear D. CDR1 is SGHAT, CDR2 FQNNGV, per germline. The germline V and J ends were trimmed by 3 bases and 2 bases, with 10 bases remaining between them. The CDR3 is made up of 15 amino acids. CDR3 bases: TGTGCCAGCAGCTTTTTTTCCGCGACTAATGAAAAACTGTTTTTT. Translated: CASSFFSATNEKLFF.

The sample holds one count of this clone. The chain carries TRBV2 and TRBJ2-1, with D possibly TRBD1 on 5 matching bases. V was cut by 2 bases and J by 12 bases, with 14 bases left in between. The V gene's germline CDR1 is SNHLY and CDR2 FYNNEI. The CDR3 is made up of 13 amino acids. CDR3 nucleotides: TGTGCCAGCAGTGAAATGGGGCGCTACGTGCAGTTCTTC. It is translated as CASSEMGRYVQFF.

This rearrangement joins TRBV7-6 to TRBJ2-3, with 8 bases that match TRBD2. Germline V gene lookup returns CDR1 SGHVS and CDR2 FNYEAQ. The trim removed 8 bases at V and 4 bases at J, leaving 8 bases unmatched. The CDR3 runs to 14 residues. The CDR3 region has the DNA TGTGCCAGCCAAAAGCGGGAGAATTCAGATACGCAGTATTTT. Residues: CASQKRENSDTQYF.

CDR3 sequence: CASRPTLRTSGSIETQYF. The CDR3 DNA reads as TGTGCAAGTCGCCCCACCCTGCGGACTAGCGGGAGTATTGAGACCCAGTACTTC. The chain employs TRBV12-2 and TRBJ2-5; the D call TRBD2 from the table was never checked on the DNA. TRBV12-2 is marked as a pseudogene. This CDR3 contains 18 residues.

This clone appeared once. The rearrangement joins TRBV6-1 to TRBJ2-3; TRBD2 is a possible D gene (6 bases). Trimming shortened V by 3 bases and J by 4 bases, and 23 bases separated the two germline ends. CDR3 size: 18 residues. Germline values: CDR1 MNHNS, CDR2 SASEGT. CDR3: CASSDPFREPKASDTQYF. For the CDR3, the DNA is TGTGCCAGCAGTGACCCTTTCCGGGAGCCCAAGGCATCAGATACGCAGTATTTT.

V usage is TRBV18 and J usage is TRBJ1-5; TRBD1 might be the D (5 bases). The CDR3 loop spans 15 amino acids. V shed 3 bases and J shed 2 bases, with 11 bases lying between them. Germline V gene data show CDR1 as KGHSH and CDR2 as LQKENI. The CDR3 DNA reads as TGTGCCAGCTCACCCGGGGCGGGCGGCAATCAGCCCCAGCATTTT. It encodes CASSPGAGGNQPQHF.

The J gene is TRBJ2-2, the V gene TRBV6-5, with D uncertain. The CDR3 covers 13 residues. Germline lookup yields CDR1 MNHEY and CDR2 SVGAGI. Deletions cut 6 bases from V and 0 bases from J, with 5 bases between. CDR3 sequence (DNA): TGTGCCAGCAGCACTTCGAACACCGGGGAGCTGTTTTTT. Translating gives CASSTSNTGELFF.

The chain is built from TRBV9 and TRBJ2-2; 7 bases agree with TRBD2. Germline CDR1 is SGDLS and CDR2 is YYNGEE. Germline trimming cut 4 bases from V and 2 bases from J; bases unmatched to any gene: 8. The CDR3 length is 16 residues. The CDR3: CASSQLGGRNTGELFF. The DNA for the CDR3 is TGTGCCAGCAGCCAACTCGGCGGGAGAAACACCGGGGAGCTGTTTTTT.

The V and J genes are TRBV10-3 and TRBJ1-1; perhaps TRBD1 as D (6 bases). The germline V and J ends were trimmed by 10 bases and 5 bases, with 17 bases remaining between them. Per the germline V gene, CDR1 is ENHRY and CDR2 is SYGVKD. The CDR3 runs to 13 residues. The CDR3 DNA follows: TGTGCCACCGGACAGTCCGGGGGGACTGAAGCTTTCTTT. It encodes CATGQSGGTEAFF.

The rearrangement links TRBV5-1 to TRBJ2-1; 15 nucleotides match TRBD2. V shed 5 bases, J shed 8 bases, and the junction held 11 bases outside the gene matches. Looked up from germline, CDR1 is SGHRS and CDR2 is YFSETQ. CDR3 length equals 17 residues. This CDR3 reads CASSPGFGLAGGDEQFF. In DNA form, the CDR3 reads TGCGCCAGCAGTCCGGGCTTCGGACTAGCGGGAGGGGATGAGCAGTTCTTC.

The sample holds one count of this clone. The gene calls are TRBV4-2 and TRBJ2-3, with TRBD2 as a possible D gene (5 bases). The CDR3 is 19 amino acids. Germline CDR1 reads LGHNA; CDR2 reads YNFKEQ. Trimming removed 0 bases at V and 4 bases at J, with 23 bases between. The CDR3, as DNA: TGTGCCAGCAGCCAAGACCCCGGCGGGTTGTTGAATGGCCCAGATACGCAGTATTTT. This sequence encodes CASSQDPGGLLNGPDTQYF.

This clone came up a few times. V is TRBV7-9 and J is TRBJ1-3; TRBD1 might be the D (6 bases). The V end was cut by 5 bases, the J end by 1 base, with 12 bases between. This CDR3 is 15 amino acids long. The germline CDR1 and CDR2 sequences are SEHNR and FQNEAQ (reference sequence). CDR3: CASSRSQGSGNTIYF. Written as DNA, the CDR3 is TGTGCCAGCAGCCGGTCACAGGGTTCTGGAAACACCATATATTTT.

The rearrangement uses TRBV7-9 and TRBJ1-2; no definite D call. In germline, CDR1 is SEHNR, CDR2 FQNEAQ (reference sequence). Trimming removed 0 bases at V and 0 bases at J, with 5 bases between. The CDR3 runs to 14 residues. CDR3 DNA sequence: TGTGCCAGCAGCTTAGCAGGTTCTAACTATGGCTACACCTTC. It specifies CASSLAGSNYGYTF.

The chain links TRBV10-2 to TRBJ1-1; perhaps TRBD1 as D (5 bases). Per germline, CDR1 WSHSY and CDR2 SAAADI. The CDR3 length is 16 residues. V was pared by 0 bases and J by 7 bases, with 18 bases between. The CDR3 here is CASSESGVLKAFEAFF. In nucleotides, the CDR3 is TGCGCCAGCAGTGAGTCAGGGGTTCTAAAAGCCTTTGAAGCTTTCTTT.

This sequence joins TRBV29-1 and TRBJ2-7, with TRBD1 identical over 9 bases. Per the germline V gene, CDR1 is SQVTM and CDR2 is ANQGSEA. The CDR3 is made up of 12 amino acids. The V gene end was trimmed by 7 bases and the J gene end by 3 bases; junction bases not matched to a gene: 4. The CDR3 sequence: CSGGTGLYEQYF. The CDR3 nucleotides read TGCAGCGGGGGGACAGGGCTCTACGAGCAGTACTTC.

This sequence joins TRBV10-2 and TRBJ1-1; D call uncertain. Looked up from germline, CDR1 is WSHSY and CDR2 is SAAADI. V was trimmed by 7 bases and J by 1 base, leaving 4 bases between them. The CDR3 totals 11 residues. The CDR3 DNA reads as TGCGCCAGCACACAGAACACTGAAGCTTTCTTT. Residues: CASTQNTEAFF.

This clone was seen only a few times. The chain combines TRBV30 with TRBJ2-7; 7 bases map to TRBD2. V lost 7 bases and J lost 3; bases outside the gene matches: 15. The CDR3 loop spans 15 amino acids. CDR1 and CDR2 from the germline V gene are GTSNPN and SVGIG (reference sequence). The CDR3 reads CAFRPMTSTIYEQYF. The CDR3 region has the DNA TGTGCCTTTCGCCCCATGACTAGCACTATCTACGAGCAGTACTTC.

CDR3 bases: TGTGCCACCAGCCTCGGGTCTAGCGTAGACAATGAGCAGTTCTTC. It yields the protein CATSLGSSVDNEQFF. This chain links TRBV15 with TRBJ2-1; a weak D match, TRBD2 (6 bases). V was pared by 5 bases and J by 5 bases, with 16 bases between. This CDR3 is 15 amino acids long. Germline lookup yields CDR1 LNHNV and CDR2 YYDKDF (reference sequence).

This chain connects TRBV28 to TRBJ2-3; 10 positions match TRBD2. With 3 bases clipped from V and 14 bases from J, the junction kept 14 bases outside the gene matches. CDR1 MDHEN and CDR2 SYDVKM come from the germline V gene. The CDR3 runs 15 residues. CDR3 amino acids: CASSFQPLTSGTAYF. In DNA form, the CDR3 reads TGTGCCAGCAGTTTCCAGCCCCTAACTAGCGGGACTGCGTATTTT. The full variable domain, with the rest looked up from reference TRBV28 and TRBJ2-3, is DVKVTQSSRYLVKRTGEKVFLECVQDMDHENMFWYRQDPGLGLRLIYFSYDVKMKEKGDIPEGYSVSREKKERFSLILESASTNQTSMYLCASSFQPLTSGTAYFGPGTRLTVL.

The CDR3 DNA reads TGCGCCAGCAGCCTTACAACAGGGAACACTGAAGCTTTCTTT. Amino acid sequence: CASSLTTGNTEAFF. J is TRBJ1-1 and V is TRBV5-1; D may be TRBD1 (5 bases). CDR1 is SGHRS and CDR2 is YFSETQ in the germline V gene. V lost 4 bases and J lost 1, with 11 bases in between. The CDR3 sequence is 14 residues long. The variable domain in full, with the rest retrieved from reference TRBV5-1 and TRBJ1-1, is KAGVTQTPRYLIKTRGQQVTLSCSPISGHRSVSWYQQTPGQGLQFLFEYFSETQRNKGNFPGRFSGRQFSNSRSEMNVSTLELGDSALYLCASSLTTGNTEAFFGQGTRLTVV.

CDR3 in amino acids: CASSGTGETNEKLFF. DNA for the CDR3: TGCGCCAGCAGCGGGACAGGGGAAACTAATGAAAAACTGTTTTTT. The chain has TRBV5-1 and TRBJ1-4; TRBD1 agrees at 10 bases. The CDR3 contains 15 residues. Germline CDR1 reads SGHRS; CDR2 reads YFSETQ. V lost 4 bases to trimming and J lost 1 base; unmatched junction nucleotides: 1.

The V call is TRBV27, the J call TRBJ1-1; unclear D gene. CDR1 is MNHEY, CDR2 SMNVEV, per germline (reference sequence). The CDR3 loop spans 15 amino acids. Trimming removed 5 bases from V and 1 base from J, with 14 bases in between. Here the CDR3 reads CASSPTPRGNTEAFF. CDR3 DNA sequence: TGTGCCAGCAGTCCAACCCCGCGAGGGAACACTGAAGCTTTCTTT.

The chain is built from TRBV5-6 and TRBJ1-4, with D possibly being TRBD1 (5 bases). Trimming left V 0 bases short and J 6 bases short, with 12 bases between. Looked up from germline, CDR1 is SGHDT and CDR2 is YYEEEE. The CDR3 sequence is 15 residues long. The chain's CDR3 is CASSLVGGVDEKLFF. The CDR3 DNA follows: TGTGCCAGCAGCTTGGTTGGAGGGGTAGATGAAAAACTGTTTTTT.

The rearrangement uses TRBV7-2 and TRBJ2-7; maybe TRBD1 (5 bases). The germline V gene encodes CDR1 SGHTA and CDR2 FQGNSA. The CDR3 has 14 amino acids. Trimming took 4 bases from V and 2 from J, leaving 12 bases between them. The CDR3 loop is CASSWGTLTYEQYF. The CDR3 coding sequence is TGTGCCAGCAGCTGGGGCACTCTCACCTACGAGCAGTACTTC.